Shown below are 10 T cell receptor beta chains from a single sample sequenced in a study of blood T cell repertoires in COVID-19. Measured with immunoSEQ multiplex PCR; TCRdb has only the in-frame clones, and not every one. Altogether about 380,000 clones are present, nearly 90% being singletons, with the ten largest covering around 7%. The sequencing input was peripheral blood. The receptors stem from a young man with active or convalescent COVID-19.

CDR3: CASSPTSSTDTQYF. CDR3 coding DNA: TGTGCCAGCAGCCCCACTTCTAGCACAGATACGCAGTATTTT. This rearrangement joins TRBV11-3 to TRBJ2-3; the D is unclear. CDR3 size: 14 residues. Trimming shortened V by 5 bases and J by 0 bases, and 9 bases separated the two germline ends. CDR1 is SGHNT, CDR2 YENEEA, per germline.

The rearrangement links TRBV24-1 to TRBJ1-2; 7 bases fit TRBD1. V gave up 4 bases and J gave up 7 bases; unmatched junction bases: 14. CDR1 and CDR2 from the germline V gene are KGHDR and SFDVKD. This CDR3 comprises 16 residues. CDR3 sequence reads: CATSDARTGSSSGYTF. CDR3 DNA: TGTGCCACCAGTGACGCTAGGACAGGCAGTAGCTCTGGCTACACCTTC.

CDR3 in DNA: TGTGCCACCAGCAGTCTCTCCACAGGGCGAATACCCTACGAGCAGTACTTC. Translating gives CATSSLSTGRIPYEQYF. The chain uses TRBV15 and TRBJ2-7, with a tentative D call TRBD1 (6 bases). Trimming stripped 3 bases from V and 2 bases from J, with 20 bases between. Looked up from germline, CDR1 is LNHNV and CDR2 is YYDKDF (reference sequence). The CDR3 loop spans 17 amino acids.

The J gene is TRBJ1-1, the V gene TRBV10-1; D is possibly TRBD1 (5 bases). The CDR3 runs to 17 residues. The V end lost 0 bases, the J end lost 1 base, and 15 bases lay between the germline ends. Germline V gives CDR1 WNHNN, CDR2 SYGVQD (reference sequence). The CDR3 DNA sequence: TGCGCCAGCAGTGAGTCAAGGCGGGGCGAGGGGAACACTGAAGCTTTCTTT. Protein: CASSESRRGEGNTEAFF.

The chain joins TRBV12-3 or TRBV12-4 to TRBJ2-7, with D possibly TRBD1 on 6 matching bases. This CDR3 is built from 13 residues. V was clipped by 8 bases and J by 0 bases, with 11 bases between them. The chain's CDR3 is CASRDTLSYEQYF. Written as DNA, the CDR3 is TGTGCCAGCCGGGACACCCTCTCCTACGAGCAGTACTTC.

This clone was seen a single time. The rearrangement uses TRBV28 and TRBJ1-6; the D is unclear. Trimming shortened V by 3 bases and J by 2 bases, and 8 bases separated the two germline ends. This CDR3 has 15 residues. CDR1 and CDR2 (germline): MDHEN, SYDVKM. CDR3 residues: CASSFSRPYNSPLHF. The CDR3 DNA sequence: TGTGCCAGCAGTTTTAGCCGGCCCTATAATTCACCCCTCCACTTT.

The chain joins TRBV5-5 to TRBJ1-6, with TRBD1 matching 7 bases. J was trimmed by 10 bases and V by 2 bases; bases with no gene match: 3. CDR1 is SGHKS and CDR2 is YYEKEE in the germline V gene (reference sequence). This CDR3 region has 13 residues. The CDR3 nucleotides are TGTGCCAGCAGCTTTTACAGGGGCTCACCCCTCCACTTT. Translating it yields CASSFYRGSPLHF.

CDR3 in DNA: TGCGCCAGCAGCCCGGGGACAGCGGCTTCAAACACCATATATTTT. This translates into CASSPGTAASNTIYF. V gene TRBV5-1 combines with J gene TRBJ1-3; 7 nucleotides agree with TRBD1. Losses at the gene ends were 4 bases for V and 6 bases for J; bases not matched to a gene: 10. The germline CDR1 and CDR2 sequences are SGHRS and YFSETQ. The CDR3 contains 15 residues.

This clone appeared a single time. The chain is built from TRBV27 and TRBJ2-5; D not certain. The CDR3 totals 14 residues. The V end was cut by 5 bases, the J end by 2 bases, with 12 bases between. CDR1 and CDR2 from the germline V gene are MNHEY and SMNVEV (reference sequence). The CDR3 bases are TGTGCCAGCAGTACCTCAGGTTTTCAAGAGACCCAGTACTTC. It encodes CASSTSGFQETQYF.

The CDR3 nucleotides read TGTGCCAGCAGCCAAATCGTTGTTCCAAAGGACAGGGGGTGGGGATACACTGAAGCTTTCTTT. Protein sequence: CASSQIVVPKDRGWGYTEAFF. The V and J genes are TRBV3-1 (or the pseudogene TRBV3-2) and TRBJ1-1; TRBD1 matches 10 bases. Per germline, CDR1 LGHDT and CDR2 YNNKEL (reference sequence). The CDR3 extends over 21 amino acids. V trimming: 2 bases; J trimming: 3 bases; junction bases outside the gene matches: 21.